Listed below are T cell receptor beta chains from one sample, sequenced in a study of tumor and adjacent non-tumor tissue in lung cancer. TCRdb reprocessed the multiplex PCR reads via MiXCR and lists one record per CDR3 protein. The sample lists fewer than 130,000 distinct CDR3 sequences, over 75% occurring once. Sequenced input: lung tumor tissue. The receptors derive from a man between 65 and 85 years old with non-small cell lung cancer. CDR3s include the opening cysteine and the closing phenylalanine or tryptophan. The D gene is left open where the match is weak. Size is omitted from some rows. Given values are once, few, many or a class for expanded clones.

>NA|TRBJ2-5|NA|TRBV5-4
CASRLGNSVGTPYF
TGTGCCAGCAGATTGGGTAACAGTGTTGGGACCCCGTACTTC
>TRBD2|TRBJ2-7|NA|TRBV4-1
CASRRTLAGEWDEQYF
TGCGCCAGCAGACGGACACTAGCGGGAGAGTGGGATGAGCAGTACTTC
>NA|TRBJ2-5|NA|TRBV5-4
CATSLLKGVTKETQYF
TGTGCCACCAGCCTTCTCAAGGGGGTAACGAAAGAGACCCAGTACTTC
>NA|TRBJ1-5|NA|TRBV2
CASPDRIHSNQPQHF
TGTGCCAGCCCCGACAGGATACATAGCAATCAGCCCCAGCATTTT
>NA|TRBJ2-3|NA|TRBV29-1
CNVDKGANTQYF
TGCAACGTTGATAAGGGCGCAAATACGCAGTATTTT
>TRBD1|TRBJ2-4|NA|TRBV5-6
CVSSAIGTGVVGYIQYF
TGTGTCAGCAGCGCTATCGGGACAGGGGTCGTTGGATACATCCAGTACTTC
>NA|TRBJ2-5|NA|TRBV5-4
CASSLGDTVGNQYF
TGTGCCAGCAGCTTGGGTGACACTGTTGGGAACCAGTATTTC
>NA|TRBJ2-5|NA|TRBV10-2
CASQGGATRGGETQYF
TGTGCCTCTCAGGGAGGTGCAACGAGGGGTGGGGAGACCCAGTACTTC
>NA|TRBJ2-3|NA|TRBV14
CDNSRGTTQYF
TGTGACAACAGCCGAGGTACCACGCAGTATTTT
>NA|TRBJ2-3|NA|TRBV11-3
CASSSAPHDFTDTQYF
TGTGCCAGCAGCTCAGCCCCCCATGATTTCACAGATACGCAGTATTTT
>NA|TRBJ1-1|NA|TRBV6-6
CASRHNLWATMNTEAFF
TGTGCCAGCAGACACAACCTTTGGGCGACGATGAACACTGAAGCTTTCTTT
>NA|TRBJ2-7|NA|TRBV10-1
CASCESGVYKQYF
TGCGCCAGTTGTGAGTCGGGGGTCTACAAGCAGTACTTC
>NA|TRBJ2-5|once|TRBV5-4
CASSLRRDQEIQYF
TGTGCCAGCAGTTTGAGGCGGGATCAAGAGATCCAGTACTTC
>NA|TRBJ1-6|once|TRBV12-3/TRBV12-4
CASSRTAYNLPLHF
TGTGCCAGCAGTCGGACAGCCTATAATTTGCCCCTCCACTTT
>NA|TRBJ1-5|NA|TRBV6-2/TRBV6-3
CACSYSVLLNQPQHF
TGTGCCTGCAGTTACTCGGTGCTCCTCAATCAGCCCCAGCATTTT
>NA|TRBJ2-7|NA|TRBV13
CANSSTTWDEQYF
TGTGCCAACAGCTCAACCACGTGGGATGAGCAGTACTTC
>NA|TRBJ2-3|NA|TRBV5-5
CASGRSLPTDMQYF
TGTGCCAGCGGTCGTTCGCTTCCTACAGATATGCAGTATTTT
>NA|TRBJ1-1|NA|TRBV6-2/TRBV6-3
CASSKRGSGVTETFF
TGTGCCAGCAGTAAACGAGGCTCCGGGGTAACTGAAACTTTCTTT
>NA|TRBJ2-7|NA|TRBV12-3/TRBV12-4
CTSKQATSNYEQYF
TGTACCAGCAAACAGGCCACATCCAACTACGAGCAGTACTTC
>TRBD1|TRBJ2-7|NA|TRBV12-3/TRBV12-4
CTSSWTGGVEQYF
TGTACCAGCAGTTGGACAGGGGGCGTAGAGCAATATTTC
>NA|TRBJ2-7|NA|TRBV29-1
CSVDEGPYEQYF
TGCAGCGTTGATGAGGGTCCCTACGAGCAATACTTC
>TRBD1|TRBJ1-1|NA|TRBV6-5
CTSRTVTGLVTEAFF
TGTACCAGCAGGACAGTGACAGGGTTGGTCACTGAAGCTTTCTTT
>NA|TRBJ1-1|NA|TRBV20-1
CNAIFSSLGTEAFF
TGCAATGCTATTTTCAGCTCTCTGGGGACTGAAGCTTTCTTT
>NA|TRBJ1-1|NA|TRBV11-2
CASSFANSRNTEAIF
TGTGCCAGCAGCTTTGCCAATTCAAGGAATACTGAAGCTATCTTT
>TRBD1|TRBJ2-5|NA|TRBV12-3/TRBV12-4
CVNRPGQGSTQYF
TGTGTCAACAGACCCGGACAGGGCTCCACCCAGTACTTC
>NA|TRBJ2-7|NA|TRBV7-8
CASSPIGGTHTYEQYF
TGTGCCAGTAGCCCGATAGGGGGAACCCACACCTACGAGCAGTACTTC
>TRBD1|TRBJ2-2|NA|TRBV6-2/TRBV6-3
CVNSYGQGADTGELFF
TGTGTCAACAGTTATGGACAGGGGGCAGACACCGGGGAGCTGTTTTTT
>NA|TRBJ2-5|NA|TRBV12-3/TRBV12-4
CASSSQEAQYF
TGTGCCAGCAGTAGCCAGGAGGCCCAGTACTTC
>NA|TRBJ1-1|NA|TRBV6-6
CASSYAGGAGGEAFF
TGTGCCAGCAGTTACGCGGGGGGCGCGGGAGGTGAAGCTTTCTTT
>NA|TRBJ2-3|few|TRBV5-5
CASGRSVPTYTQYF
TGTGCCAGTGGTCGTTCGGTTCCTACATATACGCAGTATTTT
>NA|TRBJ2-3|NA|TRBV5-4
CASSWLGGRADTLYF
TGTGCCAGCAGCTGGTTGGGGGGCCGGGCAGATACGCTGTATTTT
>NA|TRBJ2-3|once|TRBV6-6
CASTSRESSSDTQYF
TGTGCCAGCACCAGCCGGGAGTCTAGCTCAGATACGCAATACTTT